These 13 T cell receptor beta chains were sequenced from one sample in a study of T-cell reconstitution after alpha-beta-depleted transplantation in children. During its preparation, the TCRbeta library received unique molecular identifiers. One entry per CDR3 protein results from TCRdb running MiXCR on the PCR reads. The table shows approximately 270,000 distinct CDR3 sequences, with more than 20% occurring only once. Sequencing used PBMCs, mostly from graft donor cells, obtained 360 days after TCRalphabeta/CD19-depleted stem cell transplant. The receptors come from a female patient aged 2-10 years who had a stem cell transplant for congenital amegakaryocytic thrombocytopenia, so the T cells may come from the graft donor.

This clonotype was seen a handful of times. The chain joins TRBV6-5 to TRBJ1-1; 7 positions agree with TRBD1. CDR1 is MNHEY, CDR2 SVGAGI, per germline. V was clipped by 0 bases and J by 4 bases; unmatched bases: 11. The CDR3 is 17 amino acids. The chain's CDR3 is CASSYSYRGIVGTEAFF. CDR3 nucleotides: TGTGCCAGCAGTTACTCCTACAGGGGAATCGTTGGCACTGAAGCTTTCTTT.

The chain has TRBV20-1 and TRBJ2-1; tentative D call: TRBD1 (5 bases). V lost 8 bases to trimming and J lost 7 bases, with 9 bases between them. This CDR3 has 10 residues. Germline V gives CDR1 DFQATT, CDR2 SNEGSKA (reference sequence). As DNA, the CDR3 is TGCAGTAGCAGGGTAAATGAGCAGTTCTTC. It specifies CSSRVNEQFF.

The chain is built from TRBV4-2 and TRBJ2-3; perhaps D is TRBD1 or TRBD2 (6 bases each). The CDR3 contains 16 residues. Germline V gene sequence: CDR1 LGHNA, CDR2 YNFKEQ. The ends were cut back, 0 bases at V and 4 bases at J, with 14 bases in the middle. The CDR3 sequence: CASSQEGGVIADTQYF. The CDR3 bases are TGTGCCAGCAGCCAAGAGGGGGGCGTGATCGCAGATACGCAGTATTTT.

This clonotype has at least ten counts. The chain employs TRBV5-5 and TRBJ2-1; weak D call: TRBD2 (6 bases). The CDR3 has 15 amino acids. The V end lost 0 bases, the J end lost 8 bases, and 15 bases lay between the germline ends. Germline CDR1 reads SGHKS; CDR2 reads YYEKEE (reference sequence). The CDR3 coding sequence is TGTGCCAGCAGCTTGGTAGGGACTGGCCCCGATGAGCAGTTCTTC. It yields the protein CASSLVGTGPDEQFF.

CDR3 nucleotides: TGTGCCAGCAGTTCAAATCGCGACACCATATATTTT. The encoded protein is CASSSNRDTIYF. The chain links TRBV12-3 or TRBV12-4 to TRBJ1-3; the D is unclear. V lost 4 bases to trimming and J lost 8 bases, with 9 bases between them. The CDR3 length is 12 residues.

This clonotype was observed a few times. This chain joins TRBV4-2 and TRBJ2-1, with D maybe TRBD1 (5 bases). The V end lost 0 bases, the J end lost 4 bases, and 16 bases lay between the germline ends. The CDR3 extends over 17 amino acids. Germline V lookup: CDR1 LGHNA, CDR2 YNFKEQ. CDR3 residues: CASSQDETVGGYNEQFF. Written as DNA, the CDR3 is TGTGCCAGCAGCCAAGATGAGACAGTGGGTGGGTACAATGAGCAGTTCTTC.

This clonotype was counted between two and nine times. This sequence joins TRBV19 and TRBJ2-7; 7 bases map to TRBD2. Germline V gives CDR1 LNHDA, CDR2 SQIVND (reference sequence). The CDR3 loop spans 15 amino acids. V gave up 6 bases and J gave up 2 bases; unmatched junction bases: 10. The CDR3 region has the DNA TGTGCCAGTAGCCACAGCGGGACGGGAGCCTACGAGCAGTACTTC. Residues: CASSHSGTGAYEQYF.

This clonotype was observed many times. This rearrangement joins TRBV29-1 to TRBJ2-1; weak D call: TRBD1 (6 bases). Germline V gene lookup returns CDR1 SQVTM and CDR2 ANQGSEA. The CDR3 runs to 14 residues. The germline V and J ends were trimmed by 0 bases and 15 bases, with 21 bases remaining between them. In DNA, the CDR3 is TGCAGCGTTGAAGATGCAGGTCCCAGCAAAGGGGGGTTCTTC. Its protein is CSVEDAGPSKGGFF.

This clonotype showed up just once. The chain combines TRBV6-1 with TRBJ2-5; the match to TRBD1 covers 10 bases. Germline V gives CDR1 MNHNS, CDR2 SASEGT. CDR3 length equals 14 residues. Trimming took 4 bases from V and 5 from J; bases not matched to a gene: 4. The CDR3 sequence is CASSGQGASETQYF. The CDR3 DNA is TGTGCCAGCAGTGGACAGGGGGCTTCTGAGACCCAGTACTTC.

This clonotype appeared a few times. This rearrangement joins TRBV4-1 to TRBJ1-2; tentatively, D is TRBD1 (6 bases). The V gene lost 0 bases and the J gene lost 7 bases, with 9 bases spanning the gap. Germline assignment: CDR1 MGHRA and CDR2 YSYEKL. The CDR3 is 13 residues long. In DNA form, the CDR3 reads TGCGCCAGCAGCCAAGAAACAGGGCCTGGCTACACCTTC. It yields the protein CASSQETGPGYTF.

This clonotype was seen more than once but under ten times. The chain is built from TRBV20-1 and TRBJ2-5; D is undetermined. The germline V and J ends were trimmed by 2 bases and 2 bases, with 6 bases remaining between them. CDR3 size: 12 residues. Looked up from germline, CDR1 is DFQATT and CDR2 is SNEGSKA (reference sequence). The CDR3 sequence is CSARWGQETQYF. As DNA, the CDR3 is TGCAGTGCTAGATGGGGACAAGAGACCCAGTACTTC.

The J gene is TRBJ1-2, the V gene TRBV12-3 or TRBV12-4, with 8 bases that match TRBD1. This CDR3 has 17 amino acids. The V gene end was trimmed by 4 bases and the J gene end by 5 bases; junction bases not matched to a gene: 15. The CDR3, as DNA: TGTGCCAGCAGTTCAATAGATTTCCGGGACAGGAGTTATGGCTACACCTTC. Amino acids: CASSSIDFRDRSYGYTF.

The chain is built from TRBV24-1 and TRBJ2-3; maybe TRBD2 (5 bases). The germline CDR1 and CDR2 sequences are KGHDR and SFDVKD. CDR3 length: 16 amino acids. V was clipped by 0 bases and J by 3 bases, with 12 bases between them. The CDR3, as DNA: TGTGCCACCAGTGATTTGGGCGGGCCCGCGACAGATACGCAGTATTTT. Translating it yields CATSDLGGPATDTQYF.